These T cell receptor beta chains were read from a single sample in a study of cytomegalovirus exposure and HLA in healthy donors. Profiling relied on immunoSEQ multiplex PCR, and the TCRdb table lists in-frame clones only, not all of them. This table has roughly 120,000 clones, around 60% appearing once. Sequencing was done on a sample of PBMCs. The receptors originated from a man aged 40-55 years in good health and CMV-seropositive. CDR3s include the opening cysteine and the closing phenylalanine or tryptophan. Fields, in order: V gene, D gene, clone size, J gene, CDR3 DNA, CDR3 protein. The D gene is left open where the match is weak. Expanded clones are given a class, and other clones once, few, many or no size at all.

V gene: TRBV2
D gene: NA
clone size: NA
J gene: TRBJ2-7
CDR3 DNA: TGTGCCAGCAGCGGAGACTACTCCTACGAGCAGTACTTC
CDR3 protein: CASSGDYSYEQYF

V gene: TRBV10-3
D gene: TRBD1
clone size: once
J gene: TRBJ1-4
CDR3 DNA: TGTGCCATCAGTGTGGCGGACAGGGGAGAAAAACTGTTTTTT
CDR3 protein: CAISVADRGEKLFF

V gene: TRBV6-5
D gene: TRBD2
clone size: NA
J gene: TRBJ2-3
CDR3 DNA: TGTGCCAGCAGTTTAAGGAGGAGCGGGGCATATACGCAGTATTTT
CDR3 protein: CASSLRRSGAYTQYF

V gene: TRBV27
D gene: TRBD2
clone size: NA
J gene: TRBJ2-7
CDR3 DNA: TGTGCCAGCAGTGCCAAATCTACCGGGACACTCGGACTAGCGGGAGTCTCCAACTACGAGCAGTACTTC
CDR3 protein: CASSAKSTGTLGLAGVSNYEQYF

V gene: TRBV9
D gene: TRBD1
clone size: NA
J gene: TRBJ1-4
CDR3 DNA: TGTGCCAGCAGCGGATCGACAGGGGAAGCAACTAATGAAAAACTGTTTTTT
CDR3 protein: CASSGSTGEATNEKLFF

V gene: TRBV2
D gene: TRBD2
clone size: once
J gene: TRBJ2-7
CDR3 DNA: TGTGCCAGCAAGGGCCTATGGCGGGAGGCCCGCCAAAGCTCCTACGAGCAGTACTTC
CDR3 protein: CASKGLWREARQSSYEQYF

V gene: TRBV19
D gene: NA
clone size: NA
J gene: TRBJ2-7
CDR3 DNA: TGTGCCAGTAGTAACAACCAGTTCAGGGGCCTCTCCTACGAGCAGTACTTC
CDR3 protein: CASSNNQFRGLSYEQYF

V gene: TRBV28
D gene: NA
clone size: NA
J gene: TRBJ2-5
CDR3 DNA: TGTGCCAGCAGGCCGGCGGGGAGGTCCCAAGAGACCCAGTACTTC
CDR3 protein: CASRPAGRSQETQYF

V gene: TRBV4-3
D gene: TRBD2
clone size: few
J gene: TRBJ2-1
CDR3 DNA: TGCGCCAGCAGCCAAGATTGGGATAGCGGGAGCCCCCCTTACAATGAGCAGTTCTTC
CDR3 protein: CASSQDWDSGSPPYNEQFF

V gene: TRBV4-1
D gene: TRBD2
clone size: NA
J gene: TRBJ2-3
CDR3 DNA: TGCGCCAGCAGCCAAGATGGTTTTAGCGGGGGCCTTACAGATACGCAGTATTTT
CDR3 protein: CASSQDGFSGGLTDTQYF

V gene: TRBV9
D gene: TRBD1
clone size: NA
J gene: TRBJ1-2
CDR3 DNA: TGTGCCAGCAGCGTCTCCACGGACAGGAACTATGGCTACACCTTC
CDR3 protein: CASSVSTDRNYGYTF

V gene: TRBV19
D gene: TRBD2
clone size: NA
J gene: TRBJ2-5
CDR3 DNA: TGTGCCAGTAGTCCCACTAGCGGGGGGAAAGAGACCCAGTACTTC
CDR3 protein: CASSPTSGGKETQYF

V gene: TRBV6-6
D gene: TRBD1
clone size: few
J gene: TRBJ1-5
CDR3 DNA: TGTGCCAGCAGTTACTCGGGGACAGGGGTAGGTCAGCCCCAGCATTTT
CDR3 protein: CASSYSGTGVGQPQHF

V gene: TRBV5-4
D gene: NA
clone size: NA
J gene: TRBJ1-2
CDR3 DNA: TGTGCCAGCAGCTTGGTAGGGGTGGACGGCTACACCTTC
CDR3 protein: CASSLVGVDGYTF

V gene: TRBV2
D gene: TRBD2
clone size: NA
J gene: TRBJ2-5
CDR3 DNA: TGTGCCAGCCGGGCCAGCGGGGGAGAGACCCAGTACTTC
CDR3 protein: CASRASGGETQYF

V gene: TRBV7-3
D gene: NA
clone size: few
J gene: TRBJ1-5
CDR3 DNA: TGTGCCAGCAGCCCTTCCGGACAGATAAATCAGCCCCAGCATTTT
CDR3 protein: CASSPSGQINQPQHF

V gene: TRBV4-2
D gene: TRBD2
clone size: NA
J gene: TRBJ2-5
CDR3 DNA: TGTGCCAGCAGCGAGACTAGCGGGTCGGCGACCCTTGGGGCGACCCAGTACTTC
CDR3 protein: CASSETSGSATLGATQYF

V gene: TRBV4-3
D gene: TRBD2
clone size: NA
J gene: TRBJ2-7
CDR3 DNA: TGCGCCAGCAGCCAAGACTCGGGGGGGTCACCCTACGAGCAGTACTTC
CDR3 protein: CASSQDSGGSPYEQYF

V gene: TRBV19
D gene: NA
clone size: few
J gene: TRBJ2-3
CDR3 DNA: TGTGCCAGTAGCGAGAGTGCAGATACGCAGTATTTT
CDR3 protein: CASSESADTQYF

V gene: TRBV5-1
D gene: TRBD1
clone size: NA
J gene: TRBJ1-6
CDR3 DNA: TGCGCCAGCAGCTTGGCGGGACAGTATAATTCACCCCTCCACTTT
CDR3 protein: CASSLAGQYNSPLHF

V gene: TRBV11-2
D gene: NA
clone size: NA
J gene: TRBJ2-1
CDR3 DNA: TGTGCCAGCAGCTTAGCAGCGGAGTACAATGAGCAGTTCTTC
CDR3 protein: CASSLAAEYNEQFF

V gene: TRBV6-5
D gene: NA
clone size: NA
J gene: TRBJ1-1
CDR3 DNA: TGTGCCAGCAGTGGCCAGAACACTGAAGCTTTCTTT
CDR3 protein: CASSGQNTEAFF

V gene: TRBV5-1
D gene: NA
clone size: few
J gene: TRBJ2-3
CDR3 DNA: TGCGCCAGCAGCTCCGCGGTACAGGTTAGCACAGATACGCAGTATTTT
CDR3 protein: CASSSAVQVSTDTQYF

V gene: TRBV5-6
D gene: NA
clone size: NA
J gene: TRBJ2-5
CDR3 DNA: TGTGCCAGCAGCTTGTCCACCGTGTCCCGGGTCCAAGAGACCCAGTACTTC
CDR3 protein: CASSLSTVSRVQETQYF

V gene: TRBV5-1
D gene: NA
clone size: NA
J gene: TRBJ1-2
CDR3 DNA: TGCGCCAGCAGCTTGGCCGCAGGGGATGGAGGCTACACCTTC
CDR3 protein: CASSLAAGDGGYTF

V gene: TRBV4-2
D gene: TRBD1
clone size: NA
J gene: TRBJ2-5
CDR3 DNA: TGTGCCAGCAGCGCAGAGTCGGGACAGGGGGGAGAGGAGACCCAGTACTTC
CDR3 protein: CASSAESGQGGEETQYF

V gene: TRBV6-6
D gene: TRBD1
clone size: NA
J gene: TRBJ1-2
CDR3 DNA: TGTGCCAGCAGGCCGGGACAGGGGGGAGCTAACTACGGCTACACCTTC
CDR3 protein: CASRPGQGGANYGYTF

V gene: TRBV5-6
D gene: NA
clone size: NA
J gene: TRBJ2-3
CDR3 DNA: TGTGCCAGCAGCATACAGGCCGATCTTAACACAGATACGCAGTATTTT
CDR3 protein: CASSIQADLNTDTQYF

V gene: TRBV7-6
D gene: TRBD2
clone size: NA
J gene: TRBJ2-7
CDR3 DNA: TGTGCCAGCAGCCCGGGACTAGCGGGTTTCGAGCAGTACTTC
CDR3 protein: CASSPGLAGFEQYF

V gene: TRBV9
D gene: NA
clone size: few
J gene: TRBJ2-7
CDR3 DNA: TGTGCCAGCAGCGATGGTGCTACGTTTTATCAGCAGTACTTC
CDR3 protein: CASSDGATFYQQYF

V gene: TRBV5-4
D gene: TRBD1
clone size: few
J gene: TRBJ1-4
CDR3 DNA: TGTGCCAGCAGCCCGGGACAGGGCGGTGAAAAACTGTTTTTT
CDR3 protein: CASSPGQGGEKLFF

V gene: TRBV13
D gene: TRBD1
clone size: NA
J gene: TRBJ2-7
CDR3 DNA: TGTGCCAGCAGCGACCGGGACAGGTTCTACGAGCAGTACTTC
CDR3 protein: CASSDRDRFYEQYF

V gene: TRBV2
D gene: TRBD1
clone size: NA
J gene: TRBJ1-1
CDR3 DNA: TGTGCCAGCAGTGGACAGGGGAACACTGAAGCTTTCTTT
CDR3 protein: CASSGQGNTEAFF

V gene: TRBV5-1
D gene: NA
clone size: NA
J gene: TRBJ2-2
CDR3 DNA: TGCGCCAGCAGCTTGGATTGGGGGCGGAACACCGGGGAGCTGTTTTTT
CDR3 protein: CASSLDWGRNTGELFF

V gene: TRBV19
D gene: TRBD2
clone size: NA
J gene: TRBJ2-1
CDR3 DNA: TGTGCCAGTAGTACCTCCGGGACTAGCGGATTCTCCTACAATGAGCAGTTCTTC
CDR3 protein: CASSTSGTSGFSYNEQFF

V gene: TRBV12-5
D gene: TRBD2
clone size: NA
J gene: TRBJ2-3
CDR3 DNA: TGTGCTAGTGGTTTGGGGCTAGCGGGAGCTGGAGATACGCAGTATTTT
CDR3 protein: CASGLGLAGAGDTQYF

V gene: TRBV6-5
D gene: TRBD2
clone size: NA
J gene: TRBJ2-7
CDR3 DNA: TGTGCCAGCAGTTCAGGCGGGAGCCATCCCTACGAGCAGTACTTC
CDR3 protein: CASSSGGSHPYEQYF